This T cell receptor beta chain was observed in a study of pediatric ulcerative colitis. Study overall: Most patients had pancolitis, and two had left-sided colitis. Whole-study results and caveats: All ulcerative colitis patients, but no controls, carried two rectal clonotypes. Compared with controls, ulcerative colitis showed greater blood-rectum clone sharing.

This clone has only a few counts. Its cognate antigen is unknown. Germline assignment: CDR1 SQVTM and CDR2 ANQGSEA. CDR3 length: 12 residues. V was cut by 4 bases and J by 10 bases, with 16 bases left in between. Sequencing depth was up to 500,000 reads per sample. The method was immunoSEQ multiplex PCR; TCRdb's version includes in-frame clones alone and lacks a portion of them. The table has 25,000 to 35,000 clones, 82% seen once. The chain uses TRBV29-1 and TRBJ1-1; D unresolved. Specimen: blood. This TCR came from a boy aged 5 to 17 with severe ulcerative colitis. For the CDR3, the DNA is TGCAGCGTTGCGGCGGAGACCGTCGGAGCTTTCTTT. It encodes CSVAAETVGAFF.